This T cell receptor beta chain originates from a study of T cells in Graves' hyperthyroidism and ophthalmopathy. As to this clonotype: What it recognizes is unknown.

Authors of the study amplified TCR beta CDR3 regions from RNA transcripts. HTBI primers were the set used in a first-round RT-PCR of the TCR CDR3. TCRdb reprocessed the multiplex PCR reads with MiXCR, giving one entry per CDR3 protein. The data show around 400,000 distinct CDR3 sequences, around 13% seen once. Trimming removed 2 bases from V and 7 bases from J; junction bases left unmatched: 14. In germline, CDR1 is SGHTA, CDR2 FQGTGA. The length of the CDR3 is 17 residues. Calling Graves' hyperthyroidism stable meant ophthalmopathy did not progress within 18 months. Patients showing uncontrolled infection, other autoimmune disease, pregnancy or lactation were ineligible. Whole-study results and caveats: Most thyroid clonotypes expanded above 0.001 appeared in blood too. Using 13 V-J features, a model discriminated ophthalmopathy from stable hyperthyroidism.

The sample comprised blood. The sequence derives from a woman aged 18-35 years with Graves' hyperthyroidism. The rearrangement links TRBV7-3 to TRBJ1-2; 9 nucleotides line up with TRBD1. In DNA form, the CDR3 reads TGTGCCAGCAGCTTAGCCCCGGGACAGGGCCCCGAGGGTGGCTACACCTTC. It codes for CASSLAPGQGPEGGYTF.